One sample yielded the 10 T cell receptor beta chains listed below, sequenced in a study of OX40 agonist ivuxolimab in advanced cancers. The assay was immunoSEQ multiplex PCR, and TCRdb's table has in-frame clones only and misses some. The sample holds 30,000 to 40,000 clones, about 92% seen once. The source material was CD4+ or CD8+ T cells sorted from blood, sampled in a trial of the OX40 agonist ivuxolimab. These receptors all come from an adult with an advanced solid tumor such as melanoma, head and neck, liver or kidney cancer.

This sequence joins TRBV2 and TRBJ1-3; D ambiguous. The CDR3 is 15 residues long. V dropped 1 base and J dropped 1 base, with 8 bases sitting between them. The germline CDR1 and CDR2 sequences are SNHLY and FYNNEI. CDR3 nucleotides: TGTGCCAGCAGTGAAGTTGTGGATTCTGGAAACACCATATATTTT. Translating it yields CASSEVVDSGNTIYF.

Worth noting for this clone: Other nucleotide sequences from this sample produce the same CDR3. The chain carries TRBV19 and TRBJ2-3; 7 bases line up with TRBD2. J gave up 4 bases and V 3 bases, and 7 bases lay outside the gene matches. This CDR3 contains 15 residues. Germline assignment: CDR1 LNHDA and CDR2 SQIVND (reference sequence). The CDR3 protein is CASSIGGGVPDTQYF. The DNA for the CDR3 is TGTGCCAGTAGTATTGGTGGGGGGGTCCCAGATACGCAGTATTTT.

This chain joins TRBV4-1 and TRBJ1-5; tentative D call: TRBD1 (6 bases). V lost 0 bases and J lost 0, with 18 bases in between. In germline, CDR1 is MGHRA, CDR2 YSYEKL. The CDR3 is 19 amino acids. The CDR3 is CASSQDGSGAAYSNQPQHF. The CDR3 DNA sequence: TGCGCCAGCAGCCAAGATGGTTCGGGGGCAGCTTATAGCAATCAGCCCCAGCATTTT.

V is TRBV4-2 and J is TRBJ2-7; TRBD2 matches at 9 bases. The V and J ends lost 5 bases and 7 bases, in that order; junction bases with no gene match: 9. In germline, CDR1 is LGHNA, CDR2 YNFKEQ. This CDR3 has 14 amino acids. The CDR3 coding sequence is TGTGCCAGCAGCTTGGTCCTAGCGGGATCGGAGCAGTACTTC. Its translation is CASSLVLAGSEQYF.

The V and J genes are TRBV5-1 and TRBJ1-1; unclear D gene. This CDR3 has 14 amino acids. Germline lookup yields CDR1 SGHRS and CDR2 YFSETQ. The V gene lost 3 bases and the J gene lost 1 base, with 10 bases spanning the gap. CDR3 amino acids: CASSSPSENTEAFF. CDR3 coding DNA: TGCGCCAGCAGCTCGCCGTCCGAGAACACTGAAGCTTTCTTT.

The V gene is TRBV7-9, the J gene TRBJ2-7; maybe TRBD2 (6 bases). Germline CDR1 is SEHNR and CDR2 is FQNEAQ (reference sequence). The length of the CDR3 is 13 residues. Trimming took off 5 bases at V and 1 base at J, with 9 bases between the two ends. The CDR3 region is CASSRGTSYEQYF. The CDR3 DNA reads TGTGCCAGCAGCCGGGGGACGTCCTACGAGCAGTACTTC.

The chain employs TRBV19 and TRBJ2-3, with D unclear. Germline values: CDR1 LNHDA, CDR2 SQIVND (reference sequence). Deletions cut 3 bases from V and 3 bases from J, with 4 bases between. CDR3 length equals 12 residues. CDR3 nucleotides: TGTGCCAGTAGTATCAAGACAGATACGCAGTATTTT. Protein product: CASSIKTDTQYF.

V is TRBV5-1 and J is TRBJ2-1, with D possibly being TRBD1 (6 bases). Trimming shortened V by 0 bases and J by 1 base, and 8 bases separated the two germline ends. Germline V gene sequence: CDR1 SGHRS, CDR2 YFSETQ. This CDR3 is built from 15 residues. The CDR3 sequence: CASSLDRASYNEQFF. The CDR3 bases are TGCGCCAGCAGCTTGGACAGGGCTTCCTACAATGAGCAGTTCTTC.

The chain uses TRBV27 and TRBJ2-7; TRBD2 is a possible D gene (5 bases). CDR1 and CDR2 from the germline V gene are MNHEY and SMNVEV (reference sequence). Trimming cost V 2 bases and J 5 bases, with 7 bases left between them. The CDR3 totals 12 residues. Here the CDR3 reads CASSLAGNEQYF. CDR3 sequence (DNA): TGTGCCAGCAGTTTAGCCGGGAACGAGCAGTACTTC.

This clone was detected only once. The chain has TRBV7-2 and TRBJ2-3, with 12 bases lining up with TRBD2. The germline V gene encodes CDR1 SGHTA and CDR2 FQGNSA. Trimming took 3 bases from V and 6 from J; bases not matched to a gene: 4. The CDR3 extends over 15 amino acids. This CDR3 reads CASSLTSGRADTQYF. The CDR3 nucleotides read TGTGCCAGCAGCTTGACTAGCGGGAGAGCGGATACGCAGTATTTT.